Below, 16 T cell receptor beta chains from the same sample are listed, as sequenced in a study of spatial heterogeneity in lung cancer. Time point defined: blood at routine non-recurrence follow-up after resection. TCRdb analysed the 5' RACE reads with MiXCR anew, one entry per CDR3 protein. The repertoire includes about 94,000 distinct CDR3 sequences, 15% to 20% of them detected once, and just over 20% sits in the top ten. The sample in question was PBMCs, obtained at follow-up. These TCRs come from a male donor with early-stage non-small cell lung cancer.

This chain joins TRBV10-2 and TRBJ2-4, with 7 bases lining up with TRBD1. From germline, CDR1 is WSHSY and CDR2 SAAADI. CDR3 size: 15 residues. After removal of 1 base from V and 4 bases from J, the junction contained 4 bases not matched to a gene. The CDR3 region is CASSEFVGQKNIQYF. CDR3 DNA: TGCGCCAGCAGTGAGTTCGTGGGACAGAAAAACATTCAGTACTTC.

This clonotype showed up just a few times. The chain employs TRBV7-8 and TRBJ1-1; TRBD1 is a possible D gene (6 bases). Germline loops: CDR1 SGHVS, CDR2 FQNEAQ. Trimming left V 3 bases short and J 0 bases short, with 11 bases between. The CDR3 consists of 15 residues. CDR3 region: CASSFTGNLNTEAFF. DNA for the CDR3: TGTGCCAGCAGCTTCACAGGGAATCTGAACACTGAAGCTTTCTTT.

This clonotype has only a few counts. The chain joins TRBV7-6 to TRBJ1-6, with D perhaps matching TRBD1 (5 bases). Between the trimmed V and J ends, which lost 0 bases and 0 bases, there was a span of 9 bases. The CDR3 has 17 amino acids. The germline gives CDR1 SGHVS, CDR2 FNYEAQ. In DNA, the CDR3 is TGTGCCAGCAGCTTAGCCCCAGGGAGCTCCTATAATTCACCCCTCCACTTT. Protein: CASSLAPGSSYNSPLHF. Full variable domain (outside the CDR3, taken from reference TRBV7-6 and TRBJ1-6): GAGVSQSPRYKVTKRGQDVALRCDPISGHVSLYWYRQALGQGPEFLTYFNYEAQQDKSGLPNDRFSAERPEGSISTLTIQRTEQRDSAMYRCASSLAPGSSYNSPLHFGNGTRLTVT.

This clonotype was seen a handful of times. This chain uses TRBV4-3 with TRBJ2-3; TRBD2 aligns across 9 bases. Trimming took 1 base from V and 8 from J; bases not matched to a gene: 7. Germline lookup yields CDR1 LGHNA and CDR2 YSLEER. The CDR3 sequence is 15 residues long. The CDR3 loop is CASSQVGGGDGTQYF. The CDR3 DNA reads as TGCGCCAGCAGCCAAGTGGGCGGGGGGGACGGTACGCAGTATTTT.

This clonotype occurred a few times. The chain joins TRBV5-4 to TRBJ2-3; a possible D gene is TRBD2 (6 bases). Between the trimmed V and J ends, which lost 4 bases and 0 bases, there was a span of 12 bases. The CDR3 has 15 residues. CDR1 is SGHNT and CDR2 is YYREEE in the germline V gene (reference sequence). The CDR3 loop is CASSPRGMSTDTQYF. CDR3 coding DNA: TGTGCCAGCAGCCCCCGGGGGATGAGCACAGATACGCAGTATTTT.

This clonotype was seen just once. The gene calls are TRBV7-9 and TRBJ2-7; TRBD2 matches at 11 bases. Unmatched junction bases numbered 7, after V lost 5 bases and J lost 4 bases. Germline assignment: CDR1 SEHNR and CDR2 FQNEAQ (reference sequence). This CDR3 is 15 amino acids long. CDR3 region: CASSPTSGNVYEQYF. CDR3 sequence (DNA): TGTGCCAGCAGCCCGACTAGCGGGAATGTATACGAGCAGTACTTC.

This clonotype came up a few times. This rearrangement joins TRBV5-1 to TRBJ1-1; maybe TRBD1 (6 bases). From germline, CDR1 is SGHRS and CDR2 YFSETQ. With 2 bases removed from V and 4 bases from J, the gap between germline ends came to 15 bases. CDR3 length equals 15 residues. The CDR3, as DNA: TGCGCCAGCAGCTTTTTCCCGGACAGAAGCACTGAAGCTTTCTTT. Its translation is CASSFFPDRSTEAFF.

The chain is built from TRBV30 and TRBJ2-1; possible D gene TRBD2, 6 bases. Trimming removed 5 bases at V and 6 bases at J, with 14 bases between. CDR1 is GTSNPN, CDR2 SVGIG, per germline (reference sequence). The CDR3 has 13 residues. CDR3 sequence (DNA): TGTGCCTGGGGTCGGGAGATCGGCAATGAGCAGTTCTTC. Translating gives CAWGREIGNEQFF.

This clonotype occurred many times. The chain carries TRBV15 and TRBJ2-7; D remains unclear. The CDR3 has 13 amino acids. Germline assignment: CDR1 LNHNV and CDR2 YYDKDF (reference sequence). Trimming stripped 0 bases from V and 4 bases from J, with 7 bases between. The CDR3 nucleotides read TGTGCCACCAGCAGAGATCGGCAGTACGAGCAGTACTTC. It codes for CATSRDRQYEQYF.

The gene calls are TRBV2 and TRBJ1-2; possible D gene TRBD1, 5 bases. The germline CDR1 and CDR2 sequences are SNHLY and FYNNEI. The CDR3 extends over 16 amino acids. V lost 5 bases and J lost 4, with 20 bases in between. CDR3: CASSPRVEDTRYGYTF. In nucleotides, the CDR3 is TGTGCCAGCAGTCCTAGAGTAGAGGACACCCGCTATGGCTACACCTTC.

At least ten counts were recorded for this clonotype. The chain recombines TRBV2 with TRBJ2-1; D unresolved. Deletions cut 3 bases from V and 8 bases from J, with 23 bases between. Germline-derived CDR1 and CDR2 are SNHLY and FYNNEI. The CDR3 covers 17 residues. The CDR3: CASSDKILALTTDEQFF. CDR3 coding DNA: TGTGCCAGCAGTGATAAGATACTGGCTTTAACAACGGATGAGCAGTTCTTC. Variable domain in full (rest from reference TRBV2 and TRBJ2-1): EPEVTQTPSHQVTQMGQEVILRCVPISNHLYFYWYRQILGQKVEFLVSFYNNEISEKSEIFDDQFSVERPDGSNFTLKIRSTKLEDSAMYFCASSDKILALTTDEQFFGPGTRLTVL.

The CDR3 sequence is CASSPRLVGNEQFF. CDR3 coding DNA: TGTGCCAGCAGCCCCCGACTAGTAGGGAATGAGCAGTTCTTC. This chain joins TRBV3-1 and TRBJ2-1; D may be TRBD2 (6 bases). CDR1 and CDR2 (germline): LGHDT, YNNKEL (reference sequence). Between the trimmed V and J ends, which lost 4 bases and 7 bases, there was a span of 14 bases. The CDR3 spans 14 residues.

This clonotype was counted a few times. The V call is TRBV9, the J call TRBJ2-1; no clear D. There are 13 residues in the CDR3. V lost 0 bases and J 6 bases, leaving 7 bases between the germline ends. Per the germline V gene, CDR1 is SGDLS and CDR2 is YYNGEE. Written as DNA, the CDR3 is TGTGCCAGCAGCGTAGAAGTGGCCAATGAGCAGTTCTTC. It specifies CASSVEVANEQFF.

On this clonotype: The CDR3 does not end in the conserved phenylalanine or tryptophan, so this is likely a read error. The rearrangement links TRBV7-8 to TRBJ2-7; 14 bases are shared with TRBD2. The V gene's germline CDR1 is SGHVS and CDR2 FQNEAQ. V was clipped by 3 bases and J by 6 bases; unmatched bases: 13. CDR3 size: 18 residues. This CDR3 reads CASSFRLAGGPTFGEQYS. The CDR3 DNA is TGTGCCAGCAGCTTTCGACTAGCGGGAGGGCCTACTTTTGGCGAGCAGTACTCC.

V and J are TRBV3-1 and TRBJ1-4, with TRBD1 identical over 7 bases. This CDR3 has 14 residues. After removal of 4 bases from V and 8 bases from J, the junction contained 7 bases not matched to a gene. Germline CDR1 reads LGHDT; CDR2 reads YNNKEL (reference sequence). The CDR3 DNA follows: TGTGCCAGCAGCCCATCAGGGGGTCGGGAAAAACTGTTTTTT. Translation gives CASSPSGGREKLFF.

This clonotype was picked up a small number of times. The chain couples TRBV14 to TRBJ2-5; no reliable D call. Per the germline V gene, CDR1 is SGHDN and CDR2 is FVKESK. CDR3 length equals 14 residues. Trimming shortened V by 1 base and J by 4 bases, and 10 bases separated the two germline ends. CDR3 DNA sequence: TGTGCCAGCAGCCAAGGCGCCTCGCTAGAGACCCAGTACTTC. It encodes CASSQGASLETQYF.